This is a list of T cell receptor beta chains from one sample in a study of CD8 T cells in Susac syndrome. From the immunoSEQ multiplex PCR reads, TCRdb called clonotypes with MiXCR, one entry per CDR3 protein. The sample gives 90,000 to 110,000 distinct CDR3 sequences, 90% to 96% of which show up once; about 0.1% is in the top ten. The material sequenced was CD4+ T cells from PBMCs. All receptors derive from a human donor in good health. CDR3s include the opening cysteine and the closing phenylalanine or tryptophan. Each record gives: CDR3 protein, CDR3 DNA, J gene, clone size, V gene, CDR3 length, D gene. D genes are given only for firm matches. Expanded clones are given a class, and other clones once, few, many or no size at all.

CDR3 protein: CASRRTGGADTQYF
CDR3 DNA: TGTGCCAGCAGGCGGACAGGGGGCGCAGATACGCAGTATTTT
J gene: TRBJ2-3
clone size: NA
V gene: TRBV2
CDR3 length: 14
D gene: TRBD1

CDR3 protein: CASRLTGGVSYTF
CDR3 DNA: TGTGCCAGCAGATTGACAGGGGGCGTTAGCTACACCTTC
J gene: TRBJ1-2
clone size: once
V gene: TRBV5-6
CDR3 length: 13
D gene: TRBD1

CDR3 protein: CASRASGGVGNTEAFF
CDR3 DNA: TGTGCCAGCAGAGCATCAGGGGGAGTAGGGAACACTGAAGCTTTCTTT
J gene: TRBJ1-1
clone size: NA
V gene: TRBV12-3/TRBV12-4
CDR3 length: 16
D gene: TRBD1

CDR3 protein: CAWSGEKLFF
CDR3 DNA: TGTGCCTGGAGCGGAGAAAAACTGTTTTTT
J gene: TRBJ1-4
clone size: NA
V gene: TRBV30
CDR3 length: 10
D gene: NA

CDR3 protein: CAWILTGGRDEAFF
CDR3 DNA: TGTGCCTGGATTTTGACAGGGGGCAGAGATGAAGCTTTCTTT
J gene: TRBJ1-1
clone size: NA
V gene: TRBV30
CDR3 length: 14
D gene: TRBD1

CDR3 protein: CASSRRDRGPGELFF
CDR3 DNA: TGTGCCAGCAGCCGGCGGGACAGGGGCCCCGGGGAGCTGTTTTTT
J gene: TRBJ2-2
clone size: NA
V gene: TRBV3-1
CDR3 length: 15
D gene: TRBD1

CDR3 protein: CASSHAGQVTYEQYF
CDR3 DNA: TGCGCCAGCAGCCATGCTGGACAGGTTACCTACGAGCAGTACTTC
J gene: TRBJ2-7
clone size: NA
V gene: TRBV4-1
CDR3 length: 15
D gene: TRBD1

CDR3 protein: CASSYSRDTQYF
CDR3 DNA: TGTGCCAGCAGTTACTCCAGAGATACGCAGTATTTT
J gene: TRBJ2-3
clone size: few
V gene: TRBV6-5
CDR3 length: 12
D gene: NA

CDR3 protein: CASSSTMRGYTF
CDR3 DNA: TGTGCCAGCAGCTCTACGATGCGTGGCTACACCTTC
J gene: TRBJ1-2
clone size: NA
V gene: TRBV6-2/TRBV6-3
CDR3 length: 12
D gene: NA

CDR3 protein: CASRADRGRDEQYF
CDR3 DNA: TGTGCCAGCAGAGCGGACAGGGGGCGGGACGAGCAGTACTTC
J gene: TRBJ2-7
clone size: NA
V gene: TRBV12-3/TRBV12-4
CDR3 length: 14
D gene: TRBD1

CDR3 protein: CASSQGTGGRGYTF
CDR3 DNA: TGTGCCAGCAGCCAAGGGACAGGGGGTAGAGGCTACACCTTC
J gene: TRBJ1-2
clone size: NA
V gene: TRBV3-1
CDR3 length: 14
D gene: TRBD1

CDR3 protein: CSAMPLQGADGYTF
CDR3 DNA: TGCAGTGCTATGCCCTTACAGGGGGCGGATGGCTACACCTTC
J gene: TRBJ1-2
clone size: NA
V gene: TRBV20-1
CDR3 length: 14
D gene: TRBD1

CDR3 protein: CASSLYTGGDYEQYF
CDR3 DNA: TGTGCCAGCAGCCTCTATACAGGGGGAGACTACGAGCAGTACTTC
J gene: TRBJ2-7
clone size: NA
V gene: TRBV3-1
CDR3 length: 15
D gene: TRBD1

CDR3 protein: CASSLLGRPGELFF
CDR3 DNA: TGTGCCAGCAGTTTACTCGGGAGGCCCGGGGAGCTGTTTTTT
J gene: TRBJ2-2
clone size: NA
V gene: TRBV28
CDR3 length: 14
D gene: TRBD2

CDR3 protein: CASRPHDRTDTQYF
CDR3 DNA: TGTGCCAGCAGACCCCATGACAGGACAGATACGCAGTATTTT
J gene: TRBJ2-3
clone size: once
V gene: TRBV27
CDR3 length: 14
D gene: NA

CDR3 protein: CASRDTGELFF
CDR3 DNA: TGTGCCAGCAGAGACACCGGGGAGCTGTTTTTT
J gene: TRBJ2-2
clone size: NA
V gene: TRBV2
CDR3 length: 11
D gene: NA